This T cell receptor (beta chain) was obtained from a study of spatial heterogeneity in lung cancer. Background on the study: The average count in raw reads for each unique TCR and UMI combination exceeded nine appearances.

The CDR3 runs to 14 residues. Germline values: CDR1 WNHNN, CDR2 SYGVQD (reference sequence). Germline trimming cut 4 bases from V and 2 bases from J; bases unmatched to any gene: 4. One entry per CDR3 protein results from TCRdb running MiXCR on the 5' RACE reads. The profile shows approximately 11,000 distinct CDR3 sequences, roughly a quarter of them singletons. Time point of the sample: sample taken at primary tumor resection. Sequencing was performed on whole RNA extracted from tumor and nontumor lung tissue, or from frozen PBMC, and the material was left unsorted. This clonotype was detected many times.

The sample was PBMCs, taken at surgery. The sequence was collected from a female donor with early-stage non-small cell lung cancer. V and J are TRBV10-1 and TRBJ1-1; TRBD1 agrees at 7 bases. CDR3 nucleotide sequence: TGCGCCAGCAGTGCCAGGGGGGCTAACACTGAAGCTTTCTTT. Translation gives CASSARGANTEAFF.